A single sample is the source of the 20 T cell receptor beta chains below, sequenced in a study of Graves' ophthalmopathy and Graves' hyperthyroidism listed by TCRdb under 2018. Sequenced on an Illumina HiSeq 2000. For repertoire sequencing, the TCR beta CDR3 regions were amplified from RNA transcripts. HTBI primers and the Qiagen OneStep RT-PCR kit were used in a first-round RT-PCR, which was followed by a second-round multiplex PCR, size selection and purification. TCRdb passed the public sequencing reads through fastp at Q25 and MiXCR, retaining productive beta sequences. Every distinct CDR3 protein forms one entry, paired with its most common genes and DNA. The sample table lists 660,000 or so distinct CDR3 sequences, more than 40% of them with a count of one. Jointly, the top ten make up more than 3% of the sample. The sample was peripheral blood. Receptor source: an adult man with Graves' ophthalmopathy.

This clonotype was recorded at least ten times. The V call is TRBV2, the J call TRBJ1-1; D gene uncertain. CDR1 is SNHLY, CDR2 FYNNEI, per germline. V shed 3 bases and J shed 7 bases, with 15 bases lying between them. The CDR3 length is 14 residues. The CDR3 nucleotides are TGTGCCAGCAGTGAGACATCCGGGATAGGTGAAGCTTTCTTT. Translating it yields CASSETSGIGEAFF.

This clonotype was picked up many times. The CDR3 spells CASLNPGWDTEAFF. CDR3 DNA sequence: TGTGCCAGTCTTAACCCAGGGTGGGACACTGAAGCTTTCTTT. The chain joins TRBV19 to TRBJ1-1, with D possibly TRBD1 on 5 matching bases. Between the trimmed V and J ends, which lost 8 bases and 3 bases, there was a span of 16 bases. This CDR3 comprises 14 residues. CDR1 and CDR2 from the germline V gene are LNHDA and SQIVND (reference sequence).

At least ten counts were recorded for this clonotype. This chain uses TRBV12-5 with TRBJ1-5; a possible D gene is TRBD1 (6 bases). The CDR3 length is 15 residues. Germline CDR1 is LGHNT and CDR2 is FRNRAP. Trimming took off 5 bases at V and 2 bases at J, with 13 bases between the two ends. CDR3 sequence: CASGTTGFGNQPQHF. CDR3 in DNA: TGTGCTAGTGGTACCACAGGGTTCGGCAATCAGCCCCAGCATTTT.

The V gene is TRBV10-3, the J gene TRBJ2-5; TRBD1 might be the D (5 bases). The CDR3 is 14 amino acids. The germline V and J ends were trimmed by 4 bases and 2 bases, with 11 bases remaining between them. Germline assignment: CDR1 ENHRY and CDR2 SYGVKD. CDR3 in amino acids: CAISVEGVQETQYF. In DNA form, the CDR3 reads TGTGCCATCAGTGTCGAAGGGGTTCAAGAGACCCAGTACTTC.

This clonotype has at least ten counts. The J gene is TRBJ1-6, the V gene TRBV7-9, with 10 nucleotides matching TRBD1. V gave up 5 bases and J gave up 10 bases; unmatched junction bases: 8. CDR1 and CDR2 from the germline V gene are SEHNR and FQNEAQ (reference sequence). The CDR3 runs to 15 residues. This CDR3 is CASSPRQGANSPLHF. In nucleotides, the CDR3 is TGTGCCAGCAGCCCTCGACAGGGGGCCAACTCACCCCTCCACTTT.

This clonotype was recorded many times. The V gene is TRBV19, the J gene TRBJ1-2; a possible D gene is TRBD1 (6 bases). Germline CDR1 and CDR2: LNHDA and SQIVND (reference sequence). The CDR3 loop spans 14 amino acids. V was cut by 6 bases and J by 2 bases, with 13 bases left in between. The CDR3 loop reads CASSPLGANYGYTF. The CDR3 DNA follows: TGTGCCAGTAGCCCCCTGGGGGCGAACTATGGCTACACCTTC. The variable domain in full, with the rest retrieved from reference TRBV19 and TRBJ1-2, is DGGITQSPKYLFRKEGQNVTLSCEQNLNHDAMYWYRQDPGQGLRLIYYSQIVNDFQKGDIAEGYSVSREKKESFPLTVTSAQKNPTAFYLCASSPLGANYGYTFGSGTRLTVV.

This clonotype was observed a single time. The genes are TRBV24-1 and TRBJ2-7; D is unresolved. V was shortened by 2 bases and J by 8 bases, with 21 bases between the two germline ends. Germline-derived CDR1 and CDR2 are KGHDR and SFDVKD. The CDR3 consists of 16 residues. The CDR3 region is CATSDSGIGNQPQQYF. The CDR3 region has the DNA TGTGCCACCAGTGATTCTGGGATAGGCAATCAGCCCCAGCAGTACTTC.

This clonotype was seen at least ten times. CDR3 loop: CSASYPKGQLNQPQHF. Here the CDR3 DNA reads TGCAGTGCTAGTTACCCCAAGGGACAGCTCAATCAGCCCCAGCATTTT. This chain connects TRBV20-1 to TRBJ1-5; 7 positions match TRBD1. V was clipped by 3 bases and J by 3 bases; unmatched bases: 11. Germline V gene lookup returns CDR1 DFQATT and CDR2 SNEGSKA (reference sequence). The CDR3 has 16 amino acids.

CDR3 nucleotides: TGTGCCAGCAGATTCGACAGGAACACTGAAGCTTTCTTT. This sequence encodes CASRFDRNTEAFF. The chain is built from TRBV4-2 and TRBJ1-1, with a possible D match to TRBD1 (5 bases). Germline CDR1 reads LGHNA; CDR2 reads YNFKEQ. The V end lost 6 bases, the J end lost 1 base, and 9 bases lay between the germline ends. CDR3 length: 13 residues.

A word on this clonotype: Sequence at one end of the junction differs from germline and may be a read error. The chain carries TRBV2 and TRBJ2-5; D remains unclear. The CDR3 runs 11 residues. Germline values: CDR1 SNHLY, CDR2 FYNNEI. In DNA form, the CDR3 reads TGTGCCAGCAGTTTAAAAGAGACCCGGTACTTC. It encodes CASSLKETRYF.

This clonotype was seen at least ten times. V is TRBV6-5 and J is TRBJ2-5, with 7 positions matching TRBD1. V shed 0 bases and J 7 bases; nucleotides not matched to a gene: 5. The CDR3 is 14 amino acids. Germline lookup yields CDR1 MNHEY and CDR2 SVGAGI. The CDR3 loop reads CASSYSTTGMTQYF. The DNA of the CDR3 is TGTGCCAGCAGTTACTCGACGACAGGGATGACCCAGTACTTC.

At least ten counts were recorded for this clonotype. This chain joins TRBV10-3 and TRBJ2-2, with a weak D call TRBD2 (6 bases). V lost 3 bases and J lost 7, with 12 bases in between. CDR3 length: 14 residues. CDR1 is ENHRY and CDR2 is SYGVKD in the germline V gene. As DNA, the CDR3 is TGTGCCATCAGTGAACGGGAGTTGGGCGGGGAGCTGTTTTTT. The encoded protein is CAISERELGGELFF.

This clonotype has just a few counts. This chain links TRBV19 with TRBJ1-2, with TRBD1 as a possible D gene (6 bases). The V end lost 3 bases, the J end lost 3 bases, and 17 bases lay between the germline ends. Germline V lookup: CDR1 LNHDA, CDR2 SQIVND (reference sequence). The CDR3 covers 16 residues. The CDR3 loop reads CASSILLLDSYYGYTF. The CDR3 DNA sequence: TGTGCCAGTAGTATCCTCCTTTTGGACAGTTACTATGGCTACACCTTC.

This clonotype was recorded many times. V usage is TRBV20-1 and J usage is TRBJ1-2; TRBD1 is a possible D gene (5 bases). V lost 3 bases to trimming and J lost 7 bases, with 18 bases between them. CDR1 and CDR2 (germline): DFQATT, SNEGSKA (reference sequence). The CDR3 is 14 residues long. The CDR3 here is CSASPPREGIGYTF. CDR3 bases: TGCAGTGCTAGCCCCCCGAGGGAGGGGATTGGCTACACCTTC.

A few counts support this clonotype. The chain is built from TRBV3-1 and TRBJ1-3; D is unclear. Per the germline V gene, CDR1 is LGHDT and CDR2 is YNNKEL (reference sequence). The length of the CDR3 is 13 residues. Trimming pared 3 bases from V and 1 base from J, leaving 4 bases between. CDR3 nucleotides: TGTGCCAGCAGCCAGTGGTCTGGAAACACCATATATTTT. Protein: CASSQWSGNTIYF.

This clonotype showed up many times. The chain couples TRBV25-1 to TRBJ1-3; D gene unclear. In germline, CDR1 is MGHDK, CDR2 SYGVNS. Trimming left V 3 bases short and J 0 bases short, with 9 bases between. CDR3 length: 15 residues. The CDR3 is CASSELTDSGNTIYF. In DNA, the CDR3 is TGTGCCAGCAGTGAGCTGACCGACTCTGGAAACACCATATATTTT.

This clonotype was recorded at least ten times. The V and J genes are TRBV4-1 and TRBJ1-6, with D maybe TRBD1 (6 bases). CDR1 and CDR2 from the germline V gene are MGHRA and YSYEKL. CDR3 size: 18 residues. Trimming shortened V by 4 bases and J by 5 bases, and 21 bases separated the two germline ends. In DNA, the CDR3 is TGCGCCAGCAGCCTCGATTCGGGGGCCGTATCGGATAATTCACCCCTCCACTTT. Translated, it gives CASSLDSGAVSDNSPLHF.

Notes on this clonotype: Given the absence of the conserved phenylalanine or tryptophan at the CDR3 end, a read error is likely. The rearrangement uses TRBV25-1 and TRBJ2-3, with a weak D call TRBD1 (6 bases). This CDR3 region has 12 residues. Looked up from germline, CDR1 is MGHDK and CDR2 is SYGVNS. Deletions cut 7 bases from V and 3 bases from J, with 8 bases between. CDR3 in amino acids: CASTDSTDTQYL. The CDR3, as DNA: TGTGCCAGCACGGACAGTACAGATACGCAGTATTTG.

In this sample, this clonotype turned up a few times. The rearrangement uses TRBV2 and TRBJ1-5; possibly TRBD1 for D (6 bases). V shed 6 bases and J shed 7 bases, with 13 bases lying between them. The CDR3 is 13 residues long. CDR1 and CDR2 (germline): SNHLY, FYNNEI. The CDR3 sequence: CASRGGARQPQHF. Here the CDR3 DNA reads TGTGCCAGCAGGGGGGGGGCGCGACAGCCCCAGCATTTT.

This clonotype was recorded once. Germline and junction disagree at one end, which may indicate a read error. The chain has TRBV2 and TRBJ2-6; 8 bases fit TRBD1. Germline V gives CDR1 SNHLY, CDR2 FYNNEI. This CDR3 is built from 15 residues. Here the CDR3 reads CAISESNRGDNVLTF. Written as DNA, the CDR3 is TGTGCCATCAGTGAGTCGAACAGGGGGGACAACGTCCTGACTTTC.